This TCR beta chain was sequenced during a study of control samples from healthy donors and cancer patients. Produced via immunoSEQ multiplex PCR; TCRdb's table is partial and in-frame only. The profile shows about 59,000 clones, roughly 90% of them singletons. V was shortened by 4 bases and J by 0 bases, with 13 bases between the two germline ends. The CDR3 consists of 15 residues. In germline, CDR1 is SGHRS, CDR2 YFSETQ. V usage is TRBV5-1 and J usage is TRBJ1-1; D is unclear. The TCR comes from a man aged 35 to 55 with colorectal cancer. The source material was PBMCs. For the CDR3, the DNA is TGCGCCAGCAGCATTACAGCGGGGATGAACACTGAAGCTTTCTTT. Translation: CASSITAGMNTEAFF. The full variable domain, completed using reference TRBV5-1 and TRBJ1-1, is KAGVTQTPRYLIKTRGQQVTLSCSPISGHRSVSWYQQTPGQGLQFLFEYFSETQRNKGNFPGRFSGRQFSNSRSEMNVSTLELGDSALYLCASSITAGMNTEAFFGQGTRLTVV.